The clone carrying this T cell receptor beta chain was detected once. Its specificity is unknown. The CDR3 totals 15 residues. J gave up 4 bases and V 2 bases, and 3 bases lay outside the gene matches. Germline V gives CDR1 SGHRS, CDR2 YFSETQ. The protocol was immunoSEQ multiplex PCR, while the TCRdb copy is restricted to in-frame clones and leaves out a portion. The top ten hold around 25% of the sample, which has approximately 140,000 clones, over 65% seen once. This sample is drawn from a study of radiation and T cells in renal cell carcinoma. Study-level information: Nephrectomy followed 15 Gy stereotactic body radiation by 4 weeks.

Sample time point: baseline pretreatment blood. Stated treatment: 15 Gy SBRT to primary tumor, nephrectomy 4 weeks later. The patient's renal cell carcinoma had clear cell pathology. Study-wide results and limits: From baseline, blood top tumor clonotypes peaked at 2 weeks post-radiation. Without pretreatment biopsies, baseline tumor clonotype presence was undetermined.

V and J are TRBV5-1 and TRBJ2-3; 11 bases align to TRBD2. The clonotype originates from a woman in her forties or fifties with renal cell carcinoma. The source material was blood, sampled from a patient whose treatment included radiotherapy and nephrectomy. CDR3 DNA sequence: TGCGCCAGCAGCTTTGGGACTAGCGGCGCAGATACGCAGTATTTT. Translating gives CASSFGTSGADTQYF. The full variable domain, with the rest looked up from reference TRBV5-1 and TRBJ2-3, is KAGVTQTPRYLIKTRGQQVTLSCSPISGHRSVSWYQQTPGQGLQFLFEYFSETQRNKGNFPGRFSGRQFSNSRSEMNVSTLELGDSALYLCASSFGTSGADTQYFGPGTRLTVL.